The clone carrying this TCR beta chain was seen many times. Its antigen is unidentified. The read gets to within 3 residues of the CDR3 end, and the germline J gene fills in the rest. Both groups were predominantly of Caucasian heritage. Heparinized whole blood, 5 to 8 ml, came from each donor. The CDR3 runs 14 residues. The germline V gene encodes CDR1 KGHSH and CDR2 LQKENI. Losses at the gene ends were 4 bases for V and 3 bases for J; bases not matched to a gene: 2. The source of the sample is a study of T cell clonality in common variable immunodeficiency. Notes on the study in general: Fewer deletions and N-nucleotide insertions were reportedly seen in common variable immunodeficiency TCR beta sequences.

TCRdb's copy holds only in-frame clones and misses some; the assay was immunoSEQ multiplex PCR. Sampling found about 50,000 clones, none seen once. The sequence came from a person aged 18 to 69 in good health. The chain uses TRBV18 and TRBJ2-2, with TRBD1 matching 7 bases. The sample comprised peripheral blood mononuclear cells. CDR3 DNA, as far as it was read: TGTGCCAGCTCACGCGACAGGGACACCGGGGAG. Encoded protein: CASSRDRDTGE. The CDR3, in full, reads CASSRDRDTGELFF.